This T cell receptor beta chain originates from a study of cytomegalovirus exposure and HLA in healthy donors. Across the study: T cells numbering about 200 million yielded around 120 million unique TCR beta sequences in an earlier analysis. General study findings and limits: In all likelihood, a cluster of highly shared sequence variants was a sequencing artifact.

PCR amplification relied on 60 Vbeta primers (plus 13 Jbeta primers). TCRdb's copy holds only in-frame clones and misses some; the assay was immunoSEQ multiplex PCR. The table has 150,000 or so clones, roughly 82% seen once. Note on this clone: The antigen is unknown.

The germline V and J ends were trimmed by 7 bases and 3 bases, with 16 bases remaining between them. Germline values: CDR1 MDHEN, CDR2 SYDVKM. There are 14 residues in the CDR3. The sample comprised PBMCs. This rearrangement joins TRBV28 to TRBJ2-7; weak D call: TRBD2 (6 bases). The clonotype originates from a male donor in good health and CMV-seropositive. The CDR3, as DNA: TGTGCCAGCATGGGGACTCGCCCCCGCTACGAGCAGTACTTC. This sequence encodes CASMGTRPRYEQYF.